This T cell receptor (beta chain) was profiled in a study of Ad26.COV2.S vaccination and SARS-CoV-2 variants. CDR1 is SGDLS, CDR2 YYNGEE, per germline. V was clipped by 4 bases and J by 0 bases, with 11 bases between them. The CDR3 is 14 amino acids. The treatment: some 20 received Ad26.COV2.S at low or high dose, single or two shots; a few received placebo; per-sample allocation not given. Collection of the samples took place on day 63 after the first injection of vaccine or placebo. Method: immunoSEQ multiplex PCR; TCRdb's copy keeps in-frame clones and lacks some. This table has almost 400,000 clones, about 88% appearing once. About this clone: Distinct nucleotide sequences in the sample also encode this CDR3.

The receptor's source is a person aged 18-65 years who received the Ad26.COV2.S COVID-19 vaccine or a placebo. V is TRBV9 and J is TRBJ2-7, with D perhaps TRBD1 or TRBD2 (5 bases each). Material: peripheral blood, obtained in a trial of Ad26.COV2.S vaccine versus placebo. The CDR3 DNA reads TGTGCCAGCAGCCCCGGGACCACCTCCTACGAGCAGTACTTC. Translation gives CASSPGTTSYEQYF. The variable domain in full, with the rest retrieved from reference TRBV9 and TRBJ2-7, is DSGVTQTPKHLITATGQRVTLRCSPRSGDLSVYWYQQSLDQGLQFLIQYYNGEERAKGNILERFSAQQFPDLHSELNLSSLELGDSALYFCASSPGTTSYEQYFGPGTRLTVT.